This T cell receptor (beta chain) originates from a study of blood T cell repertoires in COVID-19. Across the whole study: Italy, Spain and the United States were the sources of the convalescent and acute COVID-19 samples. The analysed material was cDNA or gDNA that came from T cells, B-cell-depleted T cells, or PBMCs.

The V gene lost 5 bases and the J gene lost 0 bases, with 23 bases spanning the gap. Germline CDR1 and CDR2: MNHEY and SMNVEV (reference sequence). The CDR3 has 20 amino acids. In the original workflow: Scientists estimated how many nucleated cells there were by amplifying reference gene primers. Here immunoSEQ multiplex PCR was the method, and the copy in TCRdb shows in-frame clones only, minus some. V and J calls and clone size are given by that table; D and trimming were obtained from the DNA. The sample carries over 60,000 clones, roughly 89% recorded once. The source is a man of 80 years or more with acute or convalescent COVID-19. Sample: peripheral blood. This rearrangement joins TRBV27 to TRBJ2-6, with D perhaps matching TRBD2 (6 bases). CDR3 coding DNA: TGTGCCAGCAGTAGATCCCTCACCGGGGTGGGGGGCTCTGGGGCCAACGTCCTGACTTTC. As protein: CASSRSLTGVGGSGANVLTF.